This T cell receptor (beta chain) is drawn from a study of pediatric ulcerative colitis. Notes on the study in general: A couple of patients' blood samples yielded substantially fewer templates.

The CDR3 covers 12 residues. V was trimmed by 3 bases and J by 7 bases, leaving 7 bases between them. Germline V gene data show CDR1 as LNHDA and CDR2 as SQIVND (reference sequence). Each sample received Survey-level depth of up to 500,000 reads. The repertoire was sequenced with immunoSEQ multiplex PCR; TCRdb's copy has only in-frame clones and lacks some. The repertoire holds more than 50,000 clones, with 70% to 80% as singletons. To note about this clone: The target antigen is unknown.

The TCR was taken from a boy younger than 18 with moderate ulcerative colitis. The sequenced material came from blood. The chain combines TRBV19 with TRBJ2-1, with D tentatively TRBD2 (6 bases). The CDR3 DNA reads as TGTGCCAGTAGTATTGCGGGGAATGAGCAGTTCTTC. This gives the protein CASSIAGNEQFF.